Reported below is one TCR beta chain. Antigen unknown. The sample comes from a study of CD4 T cells in relation to SARS-CoV-2 and coronaviruses. Study summary: Shared crossreactive spike epitopes were mapped to their HLA restriction. Study outcomes and limitations: Memory recall responses, not primary responses primed in culture, are what the assay detects.

Deep TCR-beta sequencing used DNA from uncultured naive and memory CD4+ T cells. Profiling relied on immunoSEQ multiplex PCR, and the TCRdb table lists in-frame clones only, not all of them. The data hold some 70,000 clones, with over 85% observed a single time. The unexposed donors gave CD4+ T cells in 2011-2018, prior to COVID-19. Looked up from germline, CDR1 is MNHNY and CDR2 is SVGAGI (reference sequence). This CDR3 comprises 13 residues. Trimming took off 5 bases at V and 5 bases at J, with 10 bases between the two ends. Input material: naive CD4+ T cells from PBMCs. Sample subset: naive CD4+ T cells isolated by negative enrichment. The rearrangement links TRBV6-6 to TRBJ1-5, with D unresolved. The source of this sequence is a human donor in good health. CDR3 amino acids: CASSPGRDQPQHF. In DNA, the CDR3 is TGTGCCAGCAGTCCCGGACGAGATCAGCCCCAGCATTTT.